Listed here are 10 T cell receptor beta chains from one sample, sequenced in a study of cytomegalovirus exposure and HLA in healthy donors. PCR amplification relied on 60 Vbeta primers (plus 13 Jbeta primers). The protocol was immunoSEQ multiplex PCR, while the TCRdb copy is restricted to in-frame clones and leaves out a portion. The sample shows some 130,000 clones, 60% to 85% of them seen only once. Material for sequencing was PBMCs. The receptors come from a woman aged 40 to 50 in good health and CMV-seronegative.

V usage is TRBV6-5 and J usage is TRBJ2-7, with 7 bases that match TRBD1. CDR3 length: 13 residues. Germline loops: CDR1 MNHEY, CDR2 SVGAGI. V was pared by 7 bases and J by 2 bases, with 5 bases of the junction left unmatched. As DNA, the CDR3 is TGTGCCAGCATGCCGGGACAGACCTACGAGCAGTACTTC. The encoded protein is CASMPGQTYEQYF.

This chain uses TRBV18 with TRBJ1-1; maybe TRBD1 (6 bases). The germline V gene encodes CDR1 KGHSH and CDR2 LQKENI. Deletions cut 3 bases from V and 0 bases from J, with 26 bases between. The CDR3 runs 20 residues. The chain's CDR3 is CASSPKLQIGQTSMNTEAFF. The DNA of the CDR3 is TGTGCCAGCTCACCGAAACTTCAAATAGGACAGACTTCCATGAACACTGAAGCTTTCTTT.

This CDR3 reads CASSLGQGCGYTF. The DNA for the CDR3 is TGTGCCAGCAGCTTGGGGCAGGGGTGTGGCTACACCTTC. This chain uses TRBV7-9 with TRBJ1-2, with D possibly matching TRBD1 (6 bases). The CDR3 loop spans 13 amino acids. The germline gives CDR1 SEHNR, CDR2 FQNEAQ (reference sequence). V lost 3 bases, J lost 7 bases, and 12 bases lay in between.

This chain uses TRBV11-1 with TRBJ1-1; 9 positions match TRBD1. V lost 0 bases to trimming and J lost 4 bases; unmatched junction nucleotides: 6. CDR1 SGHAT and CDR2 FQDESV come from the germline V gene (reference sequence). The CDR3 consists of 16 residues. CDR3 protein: CASSLAGQGQGTEAFF. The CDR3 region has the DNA TGTGCCAGCAGCTTAGCGGGACAGGGCCAGGGCACTGAAGCTTTCTTT.

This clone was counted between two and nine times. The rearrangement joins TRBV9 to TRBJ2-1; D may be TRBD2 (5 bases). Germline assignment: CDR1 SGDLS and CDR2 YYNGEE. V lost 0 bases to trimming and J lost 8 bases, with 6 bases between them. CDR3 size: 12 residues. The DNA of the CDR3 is TGTGCCAGCAGCGTAGTCGGGGATGAGCAGTTCTTC. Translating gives CASSVVGDEQFF. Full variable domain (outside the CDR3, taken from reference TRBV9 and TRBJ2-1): DSGVTQTPKHLITATGQRVTLRCSPRSGDLSVYWYQQSLDQGLQFLIQYYNGEERAKGNILERFSAQQFPDLHSELNLSSLELGDSALYFCASSVVGDEQFFGPGTRLTVL.

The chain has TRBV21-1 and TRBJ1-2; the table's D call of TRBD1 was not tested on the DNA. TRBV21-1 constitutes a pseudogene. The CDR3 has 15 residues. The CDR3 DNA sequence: TGTGCCAGCAGCACCCGGGACAGCCTACACTATGGCTACACCTTC. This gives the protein CASSTRDSLHYGYTF.

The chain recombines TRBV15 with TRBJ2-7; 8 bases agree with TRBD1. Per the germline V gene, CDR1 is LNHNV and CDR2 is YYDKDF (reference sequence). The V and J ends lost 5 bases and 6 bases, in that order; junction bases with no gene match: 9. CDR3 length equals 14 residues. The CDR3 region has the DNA TGTGCCACCAGCGGAGGGACAGGAGCCCTCGAGCAGTACTTC. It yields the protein CATSGGTGALEQYF.

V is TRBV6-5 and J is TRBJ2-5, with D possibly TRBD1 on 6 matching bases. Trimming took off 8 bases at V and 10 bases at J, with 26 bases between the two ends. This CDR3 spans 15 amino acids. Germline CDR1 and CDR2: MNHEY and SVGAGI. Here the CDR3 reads CASRPDRRRGVGQYF. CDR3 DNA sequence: TGTGCCAGCCGACCCGACAGGCGCAGAGGGGTGGGCCAGTACTTC.

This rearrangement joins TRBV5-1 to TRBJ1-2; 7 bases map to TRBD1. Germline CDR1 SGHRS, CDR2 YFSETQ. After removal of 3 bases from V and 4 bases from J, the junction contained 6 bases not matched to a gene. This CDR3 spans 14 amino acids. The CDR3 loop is CASSWDRTGYGYTF. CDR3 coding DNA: TGCGCCAGCAGCTGGGACCGGACAGGCTATGGCTACACCTTC.

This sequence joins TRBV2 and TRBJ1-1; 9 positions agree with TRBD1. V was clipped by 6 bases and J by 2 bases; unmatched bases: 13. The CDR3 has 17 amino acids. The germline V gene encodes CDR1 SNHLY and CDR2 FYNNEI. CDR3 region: CASRANTGGQPNTEAFF. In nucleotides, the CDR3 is TGTGCCAGCAGAGCCAATACAGGGGGCCAACCAAACACTGAAGCTTTCTTT.